The 6 T cell receptor beta chains given below trace back to one sample, sequenced in a study of blood T cell repertoires in COVID-19. Assay: immunoSEQ multiplex PCR; the TCRdb copy retains only in-frame clones and omits some. This sample has roughly 100,000 clones; 75% to 90% occur once, and the top ten carry roughly 19%. Sequenced input: peripheral blood. These receptor sequences come from a human donor in a cohort sampled during active COVID-19.

This clone has just a few counts. The rearrangement joins TRBV5-1 to TRBJ1-3, with D unclear. This CDR3 comprises 13 residues. V lost 4 bases and J lost 2, with 7 bases in between. The germline CDR1 and CDR2 sequences are SGHRS and YFSETQ. The CDR3 region is CASSQNPGNTIYF. The CDR3 region has the DNA TGCGCCAGCAGCCAGAACCCTGGAAACACCATATATTTT. Combining the CDR3 with reference TRBV5-1 and TRBJ1-3 gives the whole variable domain KAGVTQTPRYLIKTRGQQVTLSCSPISGHRSVSWYQQTPGQGLQFLFEYFSETQRNKGNFPGRFSGRQFSNSRSEMNVSTLELGDSALYLCASSQNPGNTIYFGEGSWLTVV.

This clone has more than one count but fewer than ten. The V and J genes are TRBV19 and TRBJ2-1; D unresolved. CDR1 LNHDA and CDR2 SQIVND come from the germline V gene (reference sequence). This CDR3 is built from 11 residues. The V end was cut by 9 bases, the J end by 1 base, with 4 bases between. The CDR3 sequence is CASLSYNEQFF. The CDR3 nucleotides are TGTGCCAGCCTTTCCTACAATGAGCAGTTCTTC.

The V gene is TRBV7-6, the J gene TRBJ2-1; 9 nucleotides line up with TRBD1. After removal of 0 bases from V and 9 bases from J, the junction contained 6 bases not matched to a gene. This CDR3 is 15 amino acids long. Germline V gene sequence: CDR1 SGHVS, CDR2 FNYEAQ. The CDR3: CASSLADTGGSEQFF. The CDR3 nucleotides read TGTGCCAGCAGCTTAGCGGACACAGGGGGCAGTGAGCAGTTCTTC.

The chain links TRBV13 to TRBJ2-7; 7 bases agree with TRBD1. The germline V gene has CDR1 PRHDT and CDR2 FYEKMQ (reference sequence). V shed 5 bases, J shed 3 bases, and the junction held 4 bases outside the gene matches. The CDR3 is made up of 13 amino acids. The CDR3 nucleotides are TGTGCCAGCAGCATTGGGACAGTCTACGAGCAGTACTTC. It translates to CASSIGTVYEQYF.

This chain uses TRBV18 with TRBJ1-1; tentative D call: TRBD1 (6 bases). Trimming took 4 bases from V and 1 from J, leaving 16 bases between them. Germline V gives CDR1 KGHSH, CDR2 LQKENI. The CDR3 sequence is 16 residues long. CDR3 loop: CASSLLYSDRNTEAFF. The CDR3 DNA reads TGTGCCAGCTCACTCTTATATTCGGACAGGAACACTGAAGCTTTCTTT. Variable domain in full (rest from reference TRBV18 and TRBJ1-1): NAGVMQNPRHLVRRRGQEARLRCSPMKGHSHVYWYRQLPEEGLKFMVYLQKENIIDESGMPKERFSAEFPKEGPSILRIQQVVRGDSAAYFCASSLLYSDRNTEAFFGQGTRLTVV.

The chain links TRBV3-1 (or the pseudogene TRBV3-2) to TRBJ2-7; D gene unclear. Trimming removed 4 bases at V and 7 bases at J, with 14 bases between. Germline V gene lookup returns CDR1 LGHDT and CDR2 YNNKEL (reference sequence). This CDR3 has 13 amino acids. The CDR3 sequence is CASSPLSIGEQYF. In DNA, the CDR3 is TGTGCCAGCAGCCCCTTAAGTATCGGGGAGCAGTACTTC.